Included here is one T cell receptor (beta chain) sequence, with context. The sample originates from a study of blood T cell repertoires in COVID-19. On the study more broadly: PBMCs, B-cell-depleted T cells, or T cells provided the cDNA or gDNA that made up the material.

The protocol was immunoSEQ multiplex PCR, while the TCRdb copy is restricted to in-frame clones and leaves out a portion. This sample has about 180,000 clones, with 80% to 90% found just once. The CDR3 loop spans 17 amino acids. V dropped 5 bases and J dropped 7; count of bases not matched to a gene: 9. The germline CDR1 and CDR2 sequences are MDHEN and SYDVKM. This TCR was recovered from a human donor with active or convalescent COVID-19. The donor label of this sample is uncertain. The specimen sequenced was peripheral blood. The rearrangement uses TRBV28 and TRBJ1-6; 12 bases align to TRBD1. CDR3 in DNA: TGTGCCAGCAGTCAACCGGGGACAGGGGGCCTAAATTCACCCCTCCACTTT. Protein: CASSQPGTGGLNSPLHF. The variable domain in full, completed from reference TRBV28 and TRBJ1-6, reads DVKVTQSSRYLVKRTGEKVFLECVQDMDHENMFWYRQDPGLGLRLIYFSYDVKMKEKGDIPEGYSVSREKKERFSLILESASTNQTSMYLCASSQPGTGGLNSPLHFGNGTRLTVT.